The 17 T cell receptor beta chains below were found in one sample sequenced in a study of T cells in Graves' hyperthyroidism and ophthalmopathy. RNA transcripts gave rise to amplified TCR beta CDR3 regions. TCR CDR3 underwent first-round RT-PCR with the HTBI primer set. TCRdb independently ran MiXCR on the multiplex PCR reads; one entry per CDR3 protein. The sample contains about 420,000 distinct CDR3 sequences, about 15% of which appear only once. The sequenced sample consisted of blood. These receptors came from a young woman with Graves' hyperthyroidism.

This clonotype was counted between two and nine times. V gene TRBV11-2 combines with J gene TRBJ2-2, with D possibly being TRBD2 (6 bases). Germline V gene lookup returns CDR1 SGHAT and CDR2 FQNNGV. This CDR3 spans 13 amino acids. Trimming cost V 5 bases and J 5 bases, with 9 bases left between them. The CDR3, as DNA: TGTGCCAGCAGCAGGACTACAACCGGGGAGCTGTTTTTT. This translates into CASSRTTTGELFF.

The J gene is TRBJ1-3, the V gene TRBV11-1, with D possibly matching TRBD1 (6 bases). V was shortened by 5 bases and J by 4 bases, with 24 bases between the two germline ends. There are 18 residues in the CDR3. From germline, CDR1 is SGHAT and CDR2 FQDESV (reference sequence). The CDR3 coding sequence is TGTGCCAGCAGCCACCATAAATCACAGGGACGTGGAGGAAACACCATATATTTT. This sequence encodes CASSHHKSQGRGGNTIYF.

This clonotype has ten or more counts. The DNA for the CDR3 is TGTGCCACTACGCCGGAGACAGGGGGCCCCTACGAGCAGTACTTC. Translation gives CATTPETGGPYEQYF. The chain joins TRBV2 to TRBJ2-7; TRBD1 matches at 10 bases. The V segment lost 10 bases and the J segment 2 bases; nucleotides outside the gene matches: 11. The CDR3 has 15 amino acids. Looked up from germline, CDR1 is SNHLY and CDR2 is FYNNEI.

This chain connects TRBV5-1 to TRBJ2-7; 7 bases are shared with TRBD2. Trimming at V came to 4 bases and at J to 0 bases, leaving 10 bases not matched to a gene. The CDR3 has 16 amino acids. From germline, CDR1 is SGHRS and CDR2 YFSETQ. The CDR3 DNA is TGCGCCAGCAGCGGGGGGGGGTCTGAAAACTCCTACGAGCAGTACTTC. It is translated as CASSGGGSENSYEQYF.

This clonotype was seen only a few times. V usage is TRBV18 and J usage is TRBJ2-1; D ambiguous. The CDR3 runs to 12 residues. V lost 1 base to trimming and J lost 9 bases, with 7 bases between them. The germline gives CDR1 KGHSH, CDR2 LQKENI. CDR3 in amino acids: CASSPLRSEQFF. As DNA, the CDR3 is TGTGCCAGCTCACCACTCCGGAGTGAGCAGTTCTTC.

The sample holds a few counts of this clonotype. J is TRBJ2-3 and V is TRBV19; D unclear. This CDR3 contains 12 residues. Germline-derived CDR1 and CDR2 are LNHDA and SQIVND (reference sequence). V dropped 4 bases and J dropped 5 bases, with 7 bases sitting between them. The CDR3 protein is CASSRRLDTQYF. The CDR3 DNA sequence: TGTGCCAGTAGTAGGCGGTTAGATACGCAGTATTTT.

This clonotype was counted at least ten times. The V and J genes are TRBV5-1 and TRBJ2-3; 9 nucleotides align to TRBD2. V was clipped by 0 bases and J by 0 bases; unmatched bases: 11. CDR1 and CDR2 from the germline V gene are SGHRS and YFSETQ. This CDR3 is built from 19 residues. The CDR3 sequence is CASSLASGLAGVSTDTQYF. The CDR3 bases are TGCGCCAGCAGCTTGGCTTCTGGGTTAGCGGGAGTGAGCACAGATACGCAGTATTTT.

There are a few counts of this clonotype. This sequence joins TRBV27 and TRBJ2-7; 11 bases match TRBD1. V dropped 6 bases and J dropped 5; count of bases not matched to a gene: 12. CDR1 MNHEY and CDR2 SMNVEV come from the germline V gene (reference sequence). CDR3 length: 16 amino acids. The CDR3 nucleotides are TGTGCCAGCAGCCACGTTTCCCGGACAGGGGGCCACGAGCAGTACTTC. This encodes CASSHVSRTGGHEQYF.

CDR3: CASSLMGQGGELFF. DNA of the CDR3: TGTGCCAGCAGCTTAATGGGACAAGGTGGGGAGCTGTTTTTT. The chain carries TRBV7-9 and TRBJ2-2, with a weak D call TRBD1 (6 bases). Germline-derived CDR1 and CDR2 are SEHNR and FQNEAQ (reference sequence). Trimming took off 2 bases at V and 8 bases at J, with 12 bases between the two ends. The CDR3 runs to 14 residues.

The table lists this clonotype with a few counts. This chain connects TRBV6-2 or TRBV6-3 to TRBJ1-6; D unclear. The length of the CDR3 is 12 residues. Germline CDR1 is MNHEY and CDR2 is SVGEGT. Trimming shortened V by 6 bases and J by 10 bases, and 10 bases separated the two germline ends. This CDR3 is CASSLNGSPLHF. The CDR3 nucleotides are TGTGCCAGCAGCCTCAACGGGTCACCCCTCCACTTT.

J is TRBJ2-5 and V is TRBV7-3, with a weak D call TRBD2 (6 bases). The germline CDR1 and CDR2 sequences are SGHTA and FQGTGA. The CDR3 sequence is 15 residues long. Trimming pared 5 bases from V and 2 bases from J, leaving 15 bases between. CDR3 nucleotide sequence: TGTGCCAGCAGCAAAAATAGCGGAGTTCAAGAGACCCAGTACTTC. Residues: CASSKNSGVQETQYF.

In its sample, this clonotype was seen many times. The chain joins TRBV2 to TRBJ2-2; weak D call: TRBD1 (5 bases). Germline V gene sequence: CDR1 SNHLY, CDR2 FYNNEI. The length of the CDR3 is 13 residues. The V gene lost 6 bases and the J gene lost 4 bases, with 9 bases spanning the gap. CDR3 region: CASRVGVTGELFF. CDR3 DNA: TGTGCCAGCAGGGTAGGGGTCACCGGGGAGCTGTTTTTT.

Of note for this clonotype: Relative to the germline gene, one junction end is altered; a read error may explain this. The rearrangement joins TRBV29-1 to TRBJ2-1, with a weak D call TRBD1 (5 bases). The CDR3 loop spans 15 amino acids. Germline CDR1 reads SQVTM; CDR2 reads ANQGSEA. CDR3 protein: CSVEGRQSSYNEQSF. The CDR3 DNA follows: TGCAGCGTTGAAGGCCGACAGAGCTCCTACAATGAGCAGTCCTTC.

The chain joins TRBV7-9 to TRBJ2-3, with 12 bases identical to TRBD2. The CDR3 is 16 residues long. The V segment lost 1 base and the J segment 5 bases; nucleotides outside the gene matches: 4. CDR1 is SEHNR and CDR2 is FQNEAQ in the germline V gene (reference sequence). CDR3 coding DNA: TGTGCCAGCAGCTTAGGGACTAGCGGGGTTGAAGATACGCAGTATTTT. It translates to CASSLGTSGVEDTQYF. Variable domain in full (rest from reference TRBV7-9 and TRBJ2-3): DTGVSQNPRHKITKRGQNVTFRCDPISEHNRLYWYRQTLGQGPEFLTYFQNEAQLEKSRLLSDRFSAERPKGSFSTLEIQRTEQGDSAMYLCASSLGTSGVEDTQYFGPGTRLTVL.

This clonotype came up many times. The chain is built from TRBV2 and TRBJ1-1; no firm D call. Germline assignment: CDR1 SNHLY and CDR2 FYNNEI. The CDR3 runs 12 residues. Trimming shortened V by 0 bases and J by 8 bases, and 7 bases separated the two germline ends. The CDR3 loop reads CASSEAGFEAFF. CDR3 bases: TGTGCCAGCAGTGAAGCAGGTTTCGAAGCTTTCTTT. Full variable domain (rest looked up from reference TRBV2 and TRBJ1-1): EPEVTQTPSHQVTQMGQEVILRCVPISNHLYFYWYRQILGQKVEFLVSFYNNEISEKSEIFDDQFSVERPDGSNFTLKIRSTKLEDSAMYFCASSEAGFEAFFGQGTRLTVV.

Ten or more counts support this clonotype. This chain uses TRBV12-3 or TRBV12-4 with TRBJ1-1; TRBD1 agrees at 7 bases. CDR3 size: 16 residues. The ends lost 6 bases at V and 3 bases at J; junction bases unmatched: 13. CDR3 in amino acids: CASSPGGGLSHTEAFF. In nucleotides, the CDR3 is TGTGCCAGCAGCCCAGGGGGGGGCCTCTCACACACTGAAGCTTTCTTT.

The chain employs TRBV20-1 and TRBJ1-6, with 8 bases matching TRBD1. The CDR3 covers 15 residues. The junction had 5 bases not matched to a gene; V was cut back by 3 bases and J by 4 bases. CDR1 and CDR2 (germline): DFQATT, SNEGSKA (reference sequence). The CDR3 loop is CSASGQGRYNSPLHF. In DNA, the CDR3 is TGCAGTGCTAGCGGACAGGGAAGGTATAATTCACCCCTCCACTTT.